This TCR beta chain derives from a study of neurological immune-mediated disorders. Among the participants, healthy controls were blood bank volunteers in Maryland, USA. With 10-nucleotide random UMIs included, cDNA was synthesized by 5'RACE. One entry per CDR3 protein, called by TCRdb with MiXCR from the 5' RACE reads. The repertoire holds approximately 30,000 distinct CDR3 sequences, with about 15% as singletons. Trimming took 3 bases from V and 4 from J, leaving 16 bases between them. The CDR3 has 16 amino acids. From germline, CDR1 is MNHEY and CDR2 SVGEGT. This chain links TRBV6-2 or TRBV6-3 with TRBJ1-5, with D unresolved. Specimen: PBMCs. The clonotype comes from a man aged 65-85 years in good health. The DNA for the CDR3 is TGTGCCAGCAGTTATTCGAGAGGTCTAGGGAATCAGCCCCAGCATTTT. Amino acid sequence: CASSYSRGLGNQPQHF.